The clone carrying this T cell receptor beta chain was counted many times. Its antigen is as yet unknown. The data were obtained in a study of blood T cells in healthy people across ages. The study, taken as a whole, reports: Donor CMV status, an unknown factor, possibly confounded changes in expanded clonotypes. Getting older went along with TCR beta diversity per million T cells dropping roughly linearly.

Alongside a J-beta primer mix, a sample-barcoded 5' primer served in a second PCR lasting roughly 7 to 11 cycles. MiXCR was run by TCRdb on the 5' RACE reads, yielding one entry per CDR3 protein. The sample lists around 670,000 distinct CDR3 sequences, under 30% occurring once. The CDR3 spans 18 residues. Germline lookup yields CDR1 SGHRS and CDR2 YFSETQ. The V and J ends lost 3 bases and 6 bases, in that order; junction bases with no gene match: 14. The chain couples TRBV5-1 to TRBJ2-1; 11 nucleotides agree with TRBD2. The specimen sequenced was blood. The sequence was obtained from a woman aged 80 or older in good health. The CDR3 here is CASSSGFLSGGAGNEQFF. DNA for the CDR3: TGCGCCAGCAGCTCGGGCTTCCTTAGCGGGGGGGCCGGCAATGAGCAGTTCTTC.